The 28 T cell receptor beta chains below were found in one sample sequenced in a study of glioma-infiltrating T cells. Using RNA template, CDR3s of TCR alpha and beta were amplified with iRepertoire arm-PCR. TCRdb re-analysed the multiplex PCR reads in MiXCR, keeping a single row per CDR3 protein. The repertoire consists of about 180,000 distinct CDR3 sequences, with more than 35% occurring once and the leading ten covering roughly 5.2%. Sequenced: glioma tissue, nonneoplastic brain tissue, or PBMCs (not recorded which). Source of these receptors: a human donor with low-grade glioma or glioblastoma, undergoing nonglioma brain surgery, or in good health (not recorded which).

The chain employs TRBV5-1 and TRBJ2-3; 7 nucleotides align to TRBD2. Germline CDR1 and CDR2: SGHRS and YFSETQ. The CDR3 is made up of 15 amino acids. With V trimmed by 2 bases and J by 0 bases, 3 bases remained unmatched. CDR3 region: CASSLSGKSTDTQYF. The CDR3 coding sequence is TGCGCCAGCAGCTTAAGCGGGAAGAGCACAGATACGCAGTATTTT.

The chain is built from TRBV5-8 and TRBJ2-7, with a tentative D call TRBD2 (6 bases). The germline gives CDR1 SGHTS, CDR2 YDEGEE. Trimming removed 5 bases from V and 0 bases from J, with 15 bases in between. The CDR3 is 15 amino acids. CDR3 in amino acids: CASSIQPGGSYEQYF. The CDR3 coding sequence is TGTGCCAGCAGTATACAACCCGGGGGCTCCTACGAGCAGTACTTC.

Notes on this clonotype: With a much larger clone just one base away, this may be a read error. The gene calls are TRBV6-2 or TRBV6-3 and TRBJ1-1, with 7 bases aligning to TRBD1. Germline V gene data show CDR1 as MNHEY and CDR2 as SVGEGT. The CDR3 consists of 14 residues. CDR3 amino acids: CASNYAGGSAEDFF. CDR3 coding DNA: TGTGCCAGCAACTACGCAGGGGGTTCGGCTGAAGATTTCTTT.

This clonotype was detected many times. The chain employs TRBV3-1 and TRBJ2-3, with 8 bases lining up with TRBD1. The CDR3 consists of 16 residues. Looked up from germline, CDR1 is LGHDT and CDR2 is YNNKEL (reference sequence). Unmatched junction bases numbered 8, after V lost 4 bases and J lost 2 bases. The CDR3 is CASSRRTGINTDTQYF. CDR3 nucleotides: TGTGCCAGCAGCCGAAGGACAGGGATCAACACAGATACGCAGTATTTT.

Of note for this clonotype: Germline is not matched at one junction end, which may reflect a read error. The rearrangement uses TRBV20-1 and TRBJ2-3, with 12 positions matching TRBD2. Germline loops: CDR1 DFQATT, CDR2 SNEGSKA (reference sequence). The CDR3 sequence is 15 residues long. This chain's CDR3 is CSARTTSGSSNTEYF. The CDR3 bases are TGCAGTGCCAGAACGACTAGCGGGAGTTCTAATACGGAGTATTTT.

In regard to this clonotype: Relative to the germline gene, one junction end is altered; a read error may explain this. The CDR3 sequence is CSARAPGQEYQPQHF. CDR3 nucleotides: TGCAGTGCTAGAGCCCCGGGACAGGAATATCAGCCACAGCATTTT. The J gene is TRBJ1-5, the V gene TRBV20-1; 8 bases are shared with TRBD1. Germline V gives CDR1 DFQATT, CDR2 SNEGSKA (reference sequence). This CDR3 spans 15 amino acids.

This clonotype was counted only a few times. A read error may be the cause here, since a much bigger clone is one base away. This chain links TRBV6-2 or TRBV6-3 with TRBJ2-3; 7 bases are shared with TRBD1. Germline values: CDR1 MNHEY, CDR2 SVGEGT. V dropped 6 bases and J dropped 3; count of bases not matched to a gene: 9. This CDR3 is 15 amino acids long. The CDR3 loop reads CASRGQPPKTDTQYF. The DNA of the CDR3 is TGTGCCAGCAGGGGACAGCCACCTAAAACAGATACGCAGTATTTT.

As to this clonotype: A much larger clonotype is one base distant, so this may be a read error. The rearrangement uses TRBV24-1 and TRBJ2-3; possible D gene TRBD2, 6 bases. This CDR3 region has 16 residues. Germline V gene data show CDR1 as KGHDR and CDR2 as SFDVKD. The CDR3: CVTSDLKAGFTDTQYF. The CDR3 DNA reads TGTGTCACCAGTGATTTGAAGGCGGGATTCACAGATACGCAGTATTTT.

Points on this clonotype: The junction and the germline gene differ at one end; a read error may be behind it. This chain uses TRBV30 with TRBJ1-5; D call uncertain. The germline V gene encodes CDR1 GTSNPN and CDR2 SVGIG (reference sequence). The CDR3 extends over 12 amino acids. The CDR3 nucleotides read TGTCCCTGGAGTCCCCCTAATCAGCCCCAGCATTTT. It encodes CPWSPPNQPQHF.

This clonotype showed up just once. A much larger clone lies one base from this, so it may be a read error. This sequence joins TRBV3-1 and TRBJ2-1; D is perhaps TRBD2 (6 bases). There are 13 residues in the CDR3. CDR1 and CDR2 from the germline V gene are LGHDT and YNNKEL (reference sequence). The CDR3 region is CACSQSRGNEQFF. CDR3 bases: TGTGCCTGCAGCCAATCTCGGGGGAATGAGCAGTTCTTC.

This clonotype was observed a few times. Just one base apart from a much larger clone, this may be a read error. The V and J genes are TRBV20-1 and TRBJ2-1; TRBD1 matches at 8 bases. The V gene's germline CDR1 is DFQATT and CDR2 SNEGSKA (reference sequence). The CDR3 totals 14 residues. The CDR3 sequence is CSAPGQGGYNEKFF. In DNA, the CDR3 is TGCAGTGCCCCAGGACAGGGCGGGTACAATGAGAAGTTCTTC.

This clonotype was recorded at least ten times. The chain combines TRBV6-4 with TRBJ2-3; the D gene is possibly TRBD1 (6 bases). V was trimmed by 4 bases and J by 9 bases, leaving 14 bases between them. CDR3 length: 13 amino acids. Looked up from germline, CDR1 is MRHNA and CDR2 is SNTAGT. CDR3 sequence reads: CASSGQAGRTQYF. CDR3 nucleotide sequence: TGTGCCAGCAGTGGACAGGCGGGTAGGACGCAGTATTTT.

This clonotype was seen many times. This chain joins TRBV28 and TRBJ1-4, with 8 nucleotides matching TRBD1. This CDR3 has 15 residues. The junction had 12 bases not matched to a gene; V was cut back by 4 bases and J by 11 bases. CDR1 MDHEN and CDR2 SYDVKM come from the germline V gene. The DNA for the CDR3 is TGTGCCAGCAGTTCTTCCGGGACAGGCGTAGGTAAACTGTTTTTT. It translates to CASSSSGTGVGKLFF.

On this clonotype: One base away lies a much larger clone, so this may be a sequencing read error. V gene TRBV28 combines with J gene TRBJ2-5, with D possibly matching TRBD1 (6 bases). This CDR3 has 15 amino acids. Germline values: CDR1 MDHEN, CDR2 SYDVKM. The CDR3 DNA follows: TGTGCCAGCAGTTTGGACCAGGGGCTGTGGGAGACCCATTACTTC. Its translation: CASSLDQGLWETHYF.

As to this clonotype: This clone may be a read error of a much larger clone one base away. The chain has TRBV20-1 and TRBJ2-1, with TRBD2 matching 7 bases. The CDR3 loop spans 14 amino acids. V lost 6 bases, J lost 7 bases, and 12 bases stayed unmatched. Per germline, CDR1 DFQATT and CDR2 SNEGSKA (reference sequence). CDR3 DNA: TGCAGTGCCCTGGGACTAACGGGAGTTAATGAGCAGTTCTTC. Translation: CSALGLTGVNEQFF.

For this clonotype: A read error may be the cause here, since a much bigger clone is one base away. This CDR3 reads CASSSGVGGTYEKYF. CDR3 nucleotide sequence: TGTGCCAGCAGCTCAGGGGTCGGCGGGACCTACGAGAAGTACTTC. The chain employs TRBV7-2 and TRBJ2-7; tentatively, D is TRBD1 or TRBD2 (6 bases each). This CDR3 has 15 amino acids. Germline-derived CDR1 and CDR2 are SGHTA and FQGNSA.

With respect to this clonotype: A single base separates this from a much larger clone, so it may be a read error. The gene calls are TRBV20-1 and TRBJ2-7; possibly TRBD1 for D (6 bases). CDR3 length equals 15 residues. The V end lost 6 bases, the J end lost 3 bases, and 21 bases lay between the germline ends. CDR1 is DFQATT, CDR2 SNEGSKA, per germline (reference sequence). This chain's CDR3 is CSANSTRQANYEQYF. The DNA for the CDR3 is TGCAGTGCCAATTCCACGAGACAGGCAAACTACGAGCAGTACTTC.

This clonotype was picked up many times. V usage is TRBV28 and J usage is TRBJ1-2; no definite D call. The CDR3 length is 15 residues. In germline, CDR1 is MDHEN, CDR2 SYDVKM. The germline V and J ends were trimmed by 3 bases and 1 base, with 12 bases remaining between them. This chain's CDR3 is CASSFTVISNYGYTF. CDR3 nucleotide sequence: TGTGCCAGCAGTTTTACAGTGATAAGTAACTATGGCTACACCTTC.

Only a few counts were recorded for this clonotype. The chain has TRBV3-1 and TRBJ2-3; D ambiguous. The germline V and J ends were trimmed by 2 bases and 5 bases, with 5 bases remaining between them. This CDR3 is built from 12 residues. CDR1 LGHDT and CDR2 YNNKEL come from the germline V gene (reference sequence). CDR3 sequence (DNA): TGTGCCAGCAGCCAACAGCGAGATACGCAGTATTTT. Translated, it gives CASSQQRDTQYF.

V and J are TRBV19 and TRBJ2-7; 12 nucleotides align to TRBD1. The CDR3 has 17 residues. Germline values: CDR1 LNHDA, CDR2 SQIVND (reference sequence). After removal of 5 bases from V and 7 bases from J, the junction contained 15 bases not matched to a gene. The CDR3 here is CASSPKPMGQGAKEQYF. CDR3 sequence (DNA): TGTGCCAGTAGTCCTAAACCAATGGGACAGGGGGCTAAGGAGCAGTACTTC.

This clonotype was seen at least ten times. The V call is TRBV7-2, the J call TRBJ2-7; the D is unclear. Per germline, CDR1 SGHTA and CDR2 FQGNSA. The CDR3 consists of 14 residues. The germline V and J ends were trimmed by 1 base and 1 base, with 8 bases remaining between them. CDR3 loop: CASSLDGLSYEQYF. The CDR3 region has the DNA TGTGCCAGCAGCTTAGACGGGCTATCCTACGAGCAGTACTTC.

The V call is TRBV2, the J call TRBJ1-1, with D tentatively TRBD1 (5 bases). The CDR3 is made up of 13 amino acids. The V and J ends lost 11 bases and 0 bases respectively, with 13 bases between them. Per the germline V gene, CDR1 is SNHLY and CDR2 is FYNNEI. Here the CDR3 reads CAGRGNMNTEAFF. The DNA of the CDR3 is TGTGCCGGCCGGGGCAACATGAACACTGAAGCTTTCTTT. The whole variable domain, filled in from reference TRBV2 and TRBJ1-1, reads EPEVTQTPSHQVTQMGQEVILRCVPISNHLYFYWYRQILGQKVEFLVSFYNNEISEKSEIFDDQFSVERPDGSNFTLKIRSTKLEDSAMYFCAGRGNMNTEAFFGQGTRLTVV.

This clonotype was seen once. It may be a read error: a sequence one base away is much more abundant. This chain's CDR3 is CASRPVGPNTEAFF. In DNA form, the CDR3 reads TGTGCCAGCAGACCGGTGGGACCGAACACTGAAGCTTTCTTT. V is TRBV28 and J is TRBJ1-1; the D gene is possibly TRBD1 (5 bases). CDR3 length: 14 amino acids. Germline CDR1 reads MDHEN; CDR2 reads SYDVKM. V lost 6 bases to trimming and J lost 1 base, with 12 bases between them.

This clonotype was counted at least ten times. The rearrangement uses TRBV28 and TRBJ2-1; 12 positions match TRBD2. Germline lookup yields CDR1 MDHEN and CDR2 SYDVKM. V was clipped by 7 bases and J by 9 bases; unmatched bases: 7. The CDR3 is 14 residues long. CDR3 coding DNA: TGTGCCAGCACAGAGACTAGCGGGAGAAGTGAGCAGTTCTTC. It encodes CASTETSGRSEQFF.

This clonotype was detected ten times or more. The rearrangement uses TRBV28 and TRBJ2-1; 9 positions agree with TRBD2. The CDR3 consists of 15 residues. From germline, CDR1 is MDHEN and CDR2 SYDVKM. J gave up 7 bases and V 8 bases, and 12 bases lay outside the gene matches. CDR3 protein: CASLETAGGQNEQFF. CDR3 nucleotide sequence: TGTGCCAGCTTGGAGACAGCGGGAGGTCAAAATGAGCAGTTCTTC.

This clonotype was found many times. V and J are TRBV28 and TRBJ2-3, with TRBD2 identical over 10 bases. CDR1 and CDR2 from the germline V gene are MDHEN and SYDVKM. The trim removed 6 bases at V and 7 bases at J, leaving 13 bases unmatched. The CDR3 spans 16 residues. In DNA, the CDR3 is TGTGCCAGCAGCCCAATACTAGCGGGAAGTTCTCATACGCAGTATTTT. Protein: CASSPILAGSSHTQYF.

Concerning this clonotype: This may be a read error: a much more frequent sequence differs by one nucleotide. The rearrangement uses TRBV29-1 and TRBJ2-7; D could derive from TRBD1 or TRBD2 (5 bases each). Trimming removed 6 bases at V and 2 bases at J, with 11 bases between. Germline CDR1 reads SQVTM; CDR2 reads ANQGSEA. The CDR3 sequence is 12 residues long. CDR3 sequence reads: CSVRGAPYEQYF. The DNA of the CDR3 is TGCAGCGTGAGAGGGGCCCCCTACGAGCAGTACTTC.

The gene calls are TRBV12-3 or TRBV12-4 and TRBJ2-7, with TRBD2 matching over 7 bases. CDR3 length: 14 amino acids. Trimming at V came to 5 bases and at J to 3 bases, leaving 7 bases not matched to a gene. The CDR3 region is CASSRSGPFYEQYF. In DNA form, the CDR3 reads TGTGCCAGCAGTCGTAGCGGGCCTTTCTACGAGCAGTACTTC.